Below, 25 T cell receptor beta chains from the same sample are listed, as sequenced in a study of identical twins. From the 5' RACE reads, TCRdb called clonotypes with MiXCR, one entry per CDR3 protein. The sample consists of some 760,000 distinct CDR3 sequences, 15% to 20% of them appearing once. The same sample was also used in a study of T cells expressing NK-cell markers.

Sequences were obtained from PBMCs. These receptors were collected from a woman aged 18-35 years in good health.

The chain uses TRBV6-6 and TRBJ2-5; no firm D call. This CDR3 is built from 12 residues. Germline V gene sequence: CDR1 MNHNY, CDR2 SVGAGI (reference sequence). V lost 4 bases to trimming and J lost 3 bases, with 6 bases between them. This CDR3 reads CASSFAEETQYF. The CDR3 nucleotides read TGTGCCAGCAGTTTCGCAGAAGAGACCCAGTACTTC.

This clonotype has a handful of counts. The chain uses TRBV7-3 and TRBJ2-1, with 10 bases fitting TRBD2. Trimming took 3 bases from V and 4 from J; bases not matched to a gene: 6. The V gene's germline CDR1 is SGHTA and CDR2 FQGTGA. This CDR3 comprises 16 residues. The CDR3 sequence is CASSFSGTSEYNEQFF. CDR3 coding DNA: TGTGCCAGCAGCTTTTCTGGGACTAGCGAGTACAATGAGCAGTTCTTC.

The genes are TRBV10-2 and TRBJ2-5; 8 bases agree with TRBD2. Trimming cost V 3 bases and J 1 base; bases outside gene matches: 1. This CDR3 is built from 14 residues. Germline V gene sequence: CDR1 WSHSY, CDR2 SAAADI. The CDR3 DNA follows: TGCGCCAGCAGTGACGGGGGGGCCCAAGAGACCCAGTACTTC. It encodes CASSDGGAQETQYF.

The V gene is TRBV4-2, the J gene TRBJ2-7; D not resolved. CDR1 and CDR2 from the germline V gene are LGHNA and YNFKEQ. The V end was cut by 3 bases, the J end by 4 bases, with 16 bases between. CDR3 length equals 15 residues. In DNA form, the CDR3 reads TGTGCCAGCAGCCAGCGTTCGGGTAATGGATACGAGCAGTACTTC. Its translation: CASSQRSGNGYEQYF.

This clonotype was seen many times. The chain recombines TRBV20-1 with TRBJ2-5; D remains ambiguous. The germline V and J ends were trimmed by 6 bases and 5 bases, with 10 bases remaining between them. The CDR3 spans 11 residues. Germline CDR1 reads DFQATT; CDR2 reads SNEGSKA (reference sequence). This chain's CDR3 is CSAALRETQYF. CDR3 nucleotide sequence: TGCAGTGCCGCCCTAAGGGAGACCCAGTACTTC.

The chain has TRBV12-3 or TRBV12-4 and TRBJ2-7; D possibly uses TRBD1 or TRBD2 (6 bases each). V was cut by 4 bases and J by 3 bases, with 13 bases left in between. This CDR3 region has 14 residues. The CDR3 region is CASSYGKGGYEQYF. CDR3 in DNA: TGTGCCAGCAGTTACGGGAAGGGGGGCTACGAGCAGTACTTC.

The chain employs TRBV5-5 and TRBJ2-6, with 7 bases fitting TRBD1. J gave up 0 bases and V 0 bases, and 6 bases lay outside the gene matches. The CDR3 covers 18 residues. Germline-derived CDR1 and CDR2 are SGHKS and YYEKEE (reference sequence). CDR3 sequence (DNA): TGTGCCAGCAGCTTGGCCGGGACAGCTTTCTCTGGGGCCAACGTCCTGACTTTC. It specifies CASSLAGTAFSGANVLTF.

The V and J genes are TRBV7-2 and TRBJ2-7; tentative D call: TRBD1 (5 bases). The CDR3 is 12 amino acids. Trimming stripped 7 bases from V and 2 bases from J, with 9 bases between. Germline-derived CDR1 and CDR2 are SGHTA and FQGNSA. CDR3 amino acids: CASTLDTYEQYF. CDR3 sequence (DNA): TGTGCCAGCACCCTGGACACCTACGAGCAGTACTTC.

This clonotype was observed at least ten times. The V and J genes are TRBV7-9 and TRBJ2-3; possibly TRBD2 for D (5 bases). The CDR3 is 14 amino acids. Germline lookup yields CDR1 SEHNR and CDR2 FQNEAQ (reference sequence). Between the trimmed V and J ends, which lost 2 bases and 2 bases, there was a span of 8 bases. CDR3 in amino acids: CASSLMGDTDTQYF. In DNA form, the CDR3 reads TGTGCCAGCAGCTTAATGGGAGACACAGATACGCAGTATTTT.

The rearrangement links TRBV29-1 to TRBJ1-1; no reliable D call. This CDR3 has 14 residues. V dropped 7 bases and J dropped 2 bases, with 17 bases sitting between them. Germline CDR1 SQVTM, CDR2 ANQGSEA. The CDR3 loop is CSAGLAHPNTEAFF. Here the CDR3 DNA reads TGCAGCGCCGGACTGGCTCATCCTAACACTGAAGCTTTCTTT.

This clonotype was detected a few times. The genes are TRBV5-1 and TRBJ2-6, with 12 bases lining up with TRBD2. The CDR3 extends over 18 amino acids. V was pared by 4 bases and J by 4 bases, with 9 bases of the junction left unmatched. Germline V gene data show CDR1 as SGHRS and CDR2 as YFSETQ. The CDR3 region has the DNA TGCGCCAGCAGCCTTACTAGCGGGAGGCTCTCAGGGGCCAACGTCCTGACTTTC. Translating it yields CASSLTSGRLSGANVLTF.

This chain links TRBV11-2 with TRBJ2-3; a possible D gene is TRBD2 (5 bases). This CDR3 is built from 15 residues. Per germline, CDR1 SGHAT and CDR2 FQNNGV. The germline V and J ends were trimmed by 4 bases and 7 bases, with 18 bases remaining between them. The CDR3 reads CASSSLPGLDNTQYF. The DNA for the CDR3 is TGTGCCAGCAGCTCCCTTCCGGGATTAGATAATACGCAGTATTTT.

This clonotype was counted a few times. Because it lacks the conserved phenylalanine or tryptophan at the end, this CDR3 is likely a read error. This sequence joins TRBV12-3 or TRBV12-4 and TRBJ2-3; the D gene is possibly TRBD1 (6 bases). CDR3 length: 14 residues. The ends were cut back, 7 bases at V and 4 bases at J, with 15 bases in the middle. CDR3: CASTLQGIADTQYL. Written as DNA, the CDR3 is TGTGCCAGCACCCTGCAGGGGATCGCAGATACGCAGTATCTT.

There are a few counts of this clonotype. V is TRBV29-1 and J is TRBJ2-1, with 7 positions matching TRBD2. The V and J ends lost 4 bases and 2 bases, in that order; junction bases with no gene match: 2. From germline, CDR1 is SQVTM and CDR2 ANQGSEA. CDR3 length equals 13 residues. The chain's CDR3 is CSVGLAAYNEQFF. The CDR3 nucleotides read TGCAGCGTTGGACTAGCCGCCTACAATGAGCAGTTCTTC.

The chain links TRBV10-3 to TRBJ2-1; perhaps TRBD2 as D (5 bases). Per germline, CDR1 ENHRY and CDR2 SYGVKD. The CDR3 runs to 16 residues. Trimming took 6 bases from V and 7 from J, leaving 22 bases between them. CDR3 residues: CAIRGDWGENGNEQFF. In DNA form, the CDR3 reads TGTGCCATCAGGGGCGACTGGGGAGAGAATGGGAATGAGCAGTTCTTC.

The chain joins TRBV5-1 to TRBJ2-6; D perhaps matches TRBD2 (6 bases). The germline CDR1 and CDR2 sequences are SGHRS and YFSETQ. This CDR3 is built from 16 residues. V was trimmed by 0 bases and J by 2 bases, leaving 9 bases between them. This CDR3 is CASSLGGVPGANVLTF. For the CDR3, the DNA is TGCGCCAGCAGCTTGGGGGGGGTGCCTGGGGCCAACGTCCTGACTTTC.

The CDR3, as DNA: TGTGCCAGCAGCCTAAGGACTGGGGTAGAACTGTTTTTT. Its translation is CASSLRTGVELFF. J is TRBJ1-4 and V is TRBV7-8; D remains unclear. Trimming stripped 5 bases from V and 12 bases from J, with 16 bases between. The CDR3 covers 13 residues. Looked up from germline, CDR1 is SGHVS and CDR2 is FQNEAQ.

CDR3 sequence reads: CASSQAVWSYNEQFF. The CDR3 bases are TGTGCCAGCAGCCAAGCGGTTTGGTCCTACAATGAGCAGTTCTTC. The chain is built from TRBV14 and TRBJ2-1, with unresolved D. This CDR3 has 15 residues. Germline V gene sequence: CDR1 SGHDN, CDR2 FVKESK. V lost 1 base to trimming and J lost 1 base, with 8 bases between them.

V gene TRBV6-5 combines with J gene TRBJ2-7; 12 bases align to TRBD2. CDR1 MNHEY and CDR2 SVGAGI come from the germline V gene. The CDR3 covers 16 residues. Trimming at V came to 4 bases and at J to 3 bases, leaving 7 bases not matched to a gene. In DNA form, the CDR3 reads TGTGCCAGCAGTTTCACTAGCGGGGGGATTCACTACGAGCAGTACTTC. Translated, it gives CASSFTSGGIHYEQYF.

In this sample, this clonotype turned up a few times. The CDR3 nucleotides read TGTGCCAGCAGTCGACACCTTCAAGAGACCCAGTACTTC. It codes for CASSRHLQETQYF. The genes are TRBV2 and TRBJ2-5; D not resolved. Deletions cut 5 bases from V and 2 bases from J, with 9 bases between. The V gene's germline CDR1 is SNHLY and CDR2 FYNNEI. The CDR3 runs 13 residues. The full variable domain, rest sourced from reference TRBV2 and TRBJ2-5, is EPEVTQTPSHQVTQMGQEVILRCVPISNHLYFYWYRQILGQKVEFLVSFYNNEISEKSEIFDDQFSVERPDGSNFTLKIRSTKLEDSAMYFCASSRHLQETQYFGPGTRLLVL.

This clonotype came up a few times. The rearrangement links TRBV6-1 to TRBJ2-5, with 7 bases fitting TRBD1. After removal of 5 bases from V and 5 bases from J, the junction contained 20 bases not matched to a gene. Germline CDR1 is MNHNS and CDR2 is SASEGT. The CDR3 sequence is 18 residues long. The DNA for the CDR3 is TGTGCCAGCAGTCCAATTAGGTCCGGGGACAGTCGGCTGGAGACCCAGTACTTC. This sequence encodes CASSPIRSGDSRLETQYF.

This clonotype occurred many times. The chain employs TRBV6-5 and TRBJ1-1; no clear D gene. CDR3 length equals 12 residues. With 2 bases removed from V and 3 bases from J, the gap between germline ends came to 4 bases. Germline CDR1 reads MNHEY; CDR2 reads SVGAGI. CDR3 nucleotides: TGTGCCAGCAGTTACCCGGACACTGAAGCTTTCTTT. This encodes CASSYPDTEAFF.

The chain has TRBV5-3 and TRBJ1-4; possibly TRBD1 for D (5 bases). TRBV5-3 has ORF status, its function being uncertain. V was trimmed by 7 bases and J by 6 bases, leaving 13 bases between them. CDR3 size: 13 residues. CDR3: CARGTASYEKLFF. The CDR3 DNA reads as TGTGCCAGAGGGACGGCGAGTTATGAAAAACTGTTTTTT.

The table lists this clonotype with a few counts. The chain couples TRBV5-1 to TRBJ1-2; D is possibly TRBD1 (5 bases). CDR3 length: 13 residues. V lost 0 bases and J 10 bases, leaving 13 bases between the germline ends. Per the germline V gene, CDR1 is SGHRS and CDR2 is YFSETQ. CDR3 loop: CASSLVGGTDYTF. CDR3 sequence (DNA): TGCGCCAGCAGCTTGGTGGGGGGGACTGACTACACCTTC.

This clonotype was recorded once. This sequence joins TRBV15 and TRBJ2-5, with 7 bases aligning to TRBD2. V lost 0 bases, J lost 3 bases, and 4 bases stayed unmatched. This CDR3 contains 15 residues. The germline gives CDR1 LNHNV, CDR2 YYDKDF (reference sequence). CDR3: CATSRDRAGEETQYF. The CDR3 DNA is TGTGCCACCAGCAGAGATAGGGCGGGGGAAGAGACCCAGTACTTC.